This is a list of T cell receptor beta chains from one sample in a study of blood T cell repertoires in COVID-19. The data were produced by immunoSEQ multiplex PCR, yet TCRdb's version contains in-frame clones alone and is incomplete. The sample lists approximately 110,000 clones, about 87% occurring once. Specimen: peripheral blood. Receptor source: a woman in her fifties or sixties with acute or convalescent COVID-19. The CDR3 runs from the conserved cysteine through the conserved F or W. Fields, in order: CDR3 length, D gene, clone size, J gene, V gene, CDR3 protein, CDR3 DNA. The D gene is left open where the match is weak. Expanded clones get a size class; other rows say once, few or many, or leave the size out.

13,NA,NA,TRBJ2-7,TRBV19,CASRKAESHEQYF,TGTGCCAGCCGTAAAGCGGAGAGCCACGAGCAGTACTTC
15,NA,NA,TRBJ1-5,TRBV2,CASRYRVGSNQPQHF,TGTGCCAGCAGATACAGGGTCGGTAGCAATCAGCCCCAGCATTTT
15,NA,NA,TRBJ1-4,TRBV2,CASSEQVRGNEKLFF,TGTGCCAGCAGTGAACAGGTCAGAGGGAATGAAAAACTGTTTTTT
12,NA,NA,TRBJ2-1,TRBV21-1,CASSEVNNEQFF,TGTGCCAGCAGCGAGGTAAACAATGAGCAGTTCTTC
14,TRBD1,NA,TRBJ2-7,TRBV5-6,CASSSGTVVNEQYF,TGTGCCAGCAGCTCCGGGACAGTCGTCAACGAGCAGTACTTC
13,TRBD2,NA,TRBJ2-7,TRBV27,CASTGTSSYEQYF,TGTGCCAGTACCGGGACTAGCTCCTACGAGCAGTACTTC
15,NA,NA,TRBJ2-1,TRBV6-5,CASRVTGTPYNEQFF,TGTGCCAGCAGGGTTACCGGGACACCTTACAATGAGCAGTTCTTC
17,NA,NA,TRBJ1-5,TRBV19,CASSTTQGRYRNQPQHF,TGTGCCAGTAGCACGACCCAGGGTAGGTATCGGAATCAGCCCCAGCATTTT
13,TRBD1,NA,TRBJ2-7,TRBV29-1,CSVGQGDGSEQYF,TGCAGCGTTGGACAGGGGGACGGGAGCGAGCAGTACTTC
11,NA,NA,TRBJ1-2,TRBV30,CAWSTGYGYTF,TGTGCCTGGAGTACAGGATATGGCTACACCTTC
15,TRBD2,once,TRBJ2-3,TRBV29-1,CSVRGGTSGTDTQYF,TGCAGCGTAAGAGGGGGGACTAGCGGCACAGATACGCAGTATTTT
17,TRBD1,NA,TRBJ1-1,TRBV5-1,CASSRWTGQRGSTEAFF,TGCGCCAGCAGCAGATGGACAGGGCAGAGAGGGAGCACTGAAGCTTTCTTT
13,NA,NA,TRBJ2-1,TRBV7-2,CAAADRTYNEQFF,TGTGCAGCGGCAGACAGGACCTACAATGAGCAGTTCTTC
16,NA,NA,TRBJ2-7,TRBV19,CASSISAEAPSYEQYF,TGTGCCAGTAGTATCTCAGCGGAGGCCCCCTCCTACGAGCAGTACTTC
15,NA,NA,TRBJ1-1,TRBV6-5,CASTKDQGANTEAFF,TGTGCCAGCACCAAAGACCAGGGTGCGAACACTGAAGCTTTCTTT
15,TRBD1,NA,TRBJ2-3,TRBV29-1,CSVQVTGGSTDTQYF,TGCAGCGTTCAAGTAACAGGGGGTAGTACAGATACGCAGTATTTT
16,TRBD1,NA,TRBJ1-2,TRBV6-6,CASSQTGGAINYGYTF,TGTGCCAGCAGTCAAACAGGGGGTGCGATCAACTATGGCTACACCTTC
12,NA,NA,TRBJ2-3,TRBV5-1,CASSLLRDTQYF,TGCGCCAGCAGCTTGTTGAGAGATACGCAGTATTTT
15,NA,NA,TRBJ1-5,TRBV2,CASTGVLSSNQPQHF,TGTGCCAGCACGGGGGTTCTTAGTAGCAATCAGCCCCAGCATTTT
15,NA,NA,TRBJ2-5,TRBV19,CASSIGKGLQETQYF,TGTGCCAGTAGTATAGGAAAAGGACTCCAAGAGACCCAGTACTTC
15,TRBD2,once,TRBJ2-3,TRBV7-2,CASNPGGAFTDTQYF,TGTGCCAGCAACCCGGGGGGGGCCTTCACAGATACGCAGTATTTT
13,NA,NA,TRBJ1-1,TRBV30,CAWNPGLNTEAFF,TGTGCCTGGAATCCCGGTCTGAACACTGAAGCTTTCTTT
17,TRBD1,NA,TRBJ1-1,TRBV11-2,CASSFTGTGIMNTEAFF,TGTGCCAGCAGCTTTACCGGGACAGGTATCATGAACACTGAAGCTTTCTTT
16,TRBD1,NA,TRBJ2-1,TRBV6-2/TRBV6-3,CASSGSIRQGYNEQFF,TGTGCCAGCAGTGGCAGTATCAGACAGGGCTACAATGAGCAGTTCTTC
13,NA,NA,TRBJ1-1,TRBV7-2,CASRLNSNTEAFF,TGTGCCAGCCGCCTAAACTCGAACACTGAAGCTTTCTTT
16,TRBD2,NA,TRBJ2-2,TRBV4-1,CASSQDRTSGTVELFF,TGCGCCAGCAGCCAAGACCGGACTAGCGGTACTGTGGAGCTGTTTTTT
15,TRBD1,NA,TRBJ1-5,TRBV7-2,CASSLPTGGGQPQHF,TGTGCCAGCAGCTTGCCCACAGGGGGAGGTCAGCCCCAGCATTTT
16,TRBD1,NA,TRBJ2-6,TRBV2,CASVLGGRSGANVLTF,TGTGCCAGCGTCTTAGGGGGCCGCTCTGGGGCCAACGTCCTGACTTTC
14,TRBD2,NA,TRBJ2-3,TRBV14,CASSPTSGGNTQYF,TGTGCCAGCAGCCCTACTAGCGGGGGTAATACGCAGTATTTT
13,NA,NA,TRBJ2-2,TRBV3-1/TRBV3-2,CASSPGNTGELFF,TGTGCCAGCAGCCCAGGGAACACCGGGGAGCTGTTTTTT
13,NA,NA,TRBJ1-2,TRBV9,CASERGSNYGYTF,TGTGCCAGCGAGAGGGGGTCTAACTATGGCTACACCTTC
17,NA,NA,TRBJ1-4,TRBV6-1,CASSAIIPTGHNEKLFF,TGTGCCAGCAGTGCAATAATACCGACAGGCCATAATGAAAAACTGTTTTTT
15,NA,NA,TRBJ2-7,TRBV19,CASSIGQGFSYEQYF,TGTGCCAGTAGTATAGGGCAGGGGTTCTCCTACGAGCAGTACTTC
16,NA,NA,TRBJ2-2,TRBV18,CASSPSSPANTGELFF,TGTGCCAGCTCACCCTCGAGCCCTGCCAACACCGGGGAGCTGTTTTTT
14,TRBD1,once,TRBJ1-1,TRBV4-1,CASSQDRGATEAFF,TGCGCCAGCAGCCAAGACAGGGGGGCAACTGAAGCTTTCTTT
12,NA,NA,TRBJ1-6,TRBV12-3/TRBV12-4,CASSFLGSPLHF,TGTGCCAGCAGTTTTCTAGGTTCACCCCTCCACTTT
14,NA,NA,TRBJ2-3,TRBV27,CASSLWANTDTQYF,TGTGCCAGCAGTTTATGGGCCAACACAGATACGCAGTATTTT
16,TRBD2,NA,TRBJ2-2,TRBV15,CATSRDPGGWSGELFF,TGTGCCACCAGCAGAGATCCGGGGGGTTGGTCCGGGGAGCTGTTTTTT